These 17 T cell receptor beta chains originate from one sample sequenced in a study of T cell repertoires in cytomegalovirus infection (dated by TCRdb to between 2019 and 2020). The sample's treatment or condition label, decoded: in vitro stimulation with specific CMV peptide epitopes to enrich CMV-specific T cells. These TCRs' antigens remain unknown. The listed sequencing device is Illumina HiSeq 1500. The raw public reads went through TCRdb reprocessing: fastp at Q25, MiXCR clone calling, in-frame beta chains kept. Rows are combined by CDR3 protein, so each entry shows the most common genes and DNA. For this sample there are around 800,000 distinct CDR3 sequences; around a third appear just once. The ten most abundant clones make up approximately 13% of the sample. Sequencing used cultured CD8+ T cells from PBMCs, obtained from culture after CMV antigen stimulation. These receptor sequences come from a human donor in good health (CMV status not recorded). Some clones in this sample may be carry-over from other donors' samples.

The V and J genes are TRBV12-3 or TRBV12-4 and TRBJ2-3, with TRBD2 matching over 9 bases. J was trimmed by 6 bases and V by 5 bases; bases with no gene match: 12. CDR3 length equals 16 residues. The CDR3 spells CASSLSAAGGPDTQYF. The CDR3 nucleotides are TGTGCCAGCAGTCTGTCGGCAGCGGGGGGCCCCGATACGCAGTATTTT.

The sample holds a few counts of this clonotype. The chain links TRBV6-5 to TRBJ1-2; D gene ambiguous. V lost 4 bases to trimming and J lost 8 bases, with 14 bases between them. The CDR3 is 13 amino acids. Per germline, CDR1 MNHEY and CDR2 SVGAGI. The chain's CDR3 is CASSLDPSEGYTF. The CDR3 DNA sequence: TGTGCCAGCAGTTTGGACCCGTCCGAAGGCTACACCTTC.

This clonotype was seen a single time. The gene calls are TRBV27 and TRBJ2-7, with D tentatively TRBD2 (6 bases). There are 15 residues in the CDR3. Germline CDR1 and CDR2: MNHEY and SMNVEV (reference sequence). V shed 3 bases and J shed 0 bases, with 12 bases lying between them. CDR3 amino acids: CASSLGRGLSYEQYF. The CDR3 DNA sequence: TGTGCCAGCAGTTTGGGGCGGGGCCTCTCCTACGAGCAGTACTTC.

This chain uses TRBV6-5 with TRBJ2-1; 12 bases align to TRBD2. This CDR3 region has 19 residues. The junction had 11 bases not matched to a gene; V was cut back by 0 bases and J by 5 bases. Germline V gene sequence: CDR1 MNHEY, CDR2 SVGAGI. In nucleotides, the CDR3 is TGTGCCAGCAGTTACTCGCCTAGCGGGGGGGTAAATCAAAACAATGAGCAGTTCTTC. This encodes CASSYSPSGGVNQNNEQFF.

Here the CDR3 reads CASSPTGHWDNQPQHF. The CDR3 DNA reads TGCGCCAGCAGCCCTACGGGGCATTGGGACAATCAGCCCCAGCATTTT. This sequence joins TRBV5-1 and TRBJ1-5; possible D gene TRBD1, 5 bases. The V gene lost 4 bases and the J gene lost 3 bases, with 17 bases spanning the gap. This CDR3 contains 16 residues. CDR1 is SGHRS and CDR2 is YFSETQ in the germline V gene.

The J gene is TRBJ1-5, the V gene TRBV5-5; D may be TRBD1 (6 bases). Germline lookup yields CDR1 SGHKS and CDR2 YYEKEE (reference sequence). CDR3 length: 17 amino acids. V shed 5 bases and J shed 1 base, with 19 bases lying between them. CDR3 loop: CASSWGQKRGSNQPQHF. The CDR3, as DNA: TGTGCCAGCAGTTGGGGGCAGAAGAGGGGGAGCAATCAGCCCCAGCATTTT.

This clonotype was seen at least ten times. DNA for the CDR3: TGTGCCAGCAGTTTTCCGACAGGGGAGGTCACTGAAGCTTTCTTT. This translates into CASSFPTGEVTEAFF. The chain is built from TRBV12-3 or TRBV12-4 and TRBJ1-1; TRBD1 aligns across 8 bases. V was clipped by 3 bases and J by 4 bases; unmatched bases: 7. This CDR3 has 15 residues.

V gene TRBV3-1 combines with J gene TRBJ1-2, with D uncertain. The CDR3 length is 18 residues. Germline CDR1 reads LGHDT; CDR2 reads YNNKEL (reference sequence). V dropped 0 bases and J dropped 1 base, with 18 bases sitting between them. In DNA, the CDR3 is TGTGCCAGCAGCCAAGATAACCGCGGAACAACCCGTAACTATGGCTACACCTTC. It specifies CASSQDNRGTTRNYGYTF. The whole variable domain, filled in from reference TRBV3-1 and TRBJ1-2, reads DTAVSQTPKYLVTQMGNDKSIKCEQNLGHDTMYWYKQDSKKFLKIMFSYNNKELIINETVPNRFSPKSPDKAHLNLHINSLELGDSAVYFCASSQDNRGTTRNYGYTFGSGTRLTVV.

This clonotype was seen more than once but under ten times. CDR3 DNA sequence: TGTGCCAGCAGTTACTCTTTGGGAAATGAAAAACTGTTTTTT. Amino acids: CASSYSLGNEKLFF. The chain employs TRBV6-5 and TRBJ1-4; D gene uncertain. This CDR3 spans 14 amino acids. V was trimmed by 0 bases and J by 5 bases, leaving 7 bases between them. CDR1 and CDR2 from the germline V gene are MNHEY and SVGAGI.

The CDR3 region has the DNA TGTGCCAGCAGCTTGGGATTTGTAGGGGAAGGTTCCACTGAAGCTTTCTTT. It specifies CASSLGFVGEGSTEAFF. This rearrangement joins TRBV5-4 to TRBJ1-1, with D maybe TRBD1 (5 bases). The length of the CDR3 is 17 residues. Germline V gene data show CDR1 as SGHNT and CDR2 as YYREEE (reference sequence). Deletions cut 0 bases from V and 4 bases from J, with 19 bases between.

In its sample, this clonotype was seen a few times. The CDR3 nucleotides are TGTGCCAGCTCAGGACAGACTCGAGATACGCAGTATTTT. Translated, it gives CASSGQTRDTQYF. This chain links TRBV6-2 or TRBV6-3 with TRBJ2-3; D might be TRBD1 (6 bases). The V and J ends lost 8 bases and 5 bases respectively, with 14 bases between them. The length of the CDR3 is 13 residues. The germline V gene has CDR1 MNHEY and CDR2 SVGEGT.

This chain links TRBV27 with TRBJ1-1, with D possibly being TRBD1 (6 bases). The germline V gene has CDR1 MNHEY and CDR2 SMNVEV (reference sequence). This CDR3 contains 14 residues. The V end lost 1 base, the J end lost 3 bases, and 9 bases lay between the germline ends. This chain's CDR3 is CASSLWGRDTEAFF. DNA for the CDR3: TGTGCCAGCAGTTTATGGGGGCGGGACACTGAAGCTTTCTTT.

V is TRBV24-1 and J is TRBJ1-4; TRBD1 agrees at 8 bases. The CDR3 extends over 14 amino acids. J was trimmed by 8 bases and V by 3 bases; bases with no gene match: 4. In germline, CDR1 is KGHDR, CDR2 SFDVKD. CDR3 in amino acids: CATSDPGTGEKLFF. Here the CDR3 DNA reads TGTGCCACCAGTGATCCGGGGACAGGCGAAAAACTGTTTTTT.

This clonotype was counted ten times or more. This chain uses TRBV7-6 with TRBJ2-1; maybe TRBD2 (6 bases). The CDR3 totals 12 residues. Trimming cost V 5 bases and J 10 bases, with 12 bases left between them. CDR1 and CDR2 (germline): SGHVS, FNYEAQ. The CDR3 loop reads CASSHIGGEQFF. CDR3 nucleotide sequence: TGTGCCAGCAGCCATATTGGGGGGGAGCAGTTCTTC.

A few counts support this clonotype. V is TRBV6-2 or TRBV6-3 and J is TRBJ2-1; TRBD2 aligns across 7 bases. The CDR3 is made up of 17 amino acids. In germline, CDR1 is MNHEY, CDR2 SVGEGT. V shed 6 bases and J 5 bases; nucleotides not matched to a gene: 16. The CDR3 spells CASSRPLWAGENNEQFF. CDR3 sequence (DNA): TGTGCCAGCAGCAGGCCGTTATGGGCGGGGGAGAACAATGAGCAGTTCTTC.

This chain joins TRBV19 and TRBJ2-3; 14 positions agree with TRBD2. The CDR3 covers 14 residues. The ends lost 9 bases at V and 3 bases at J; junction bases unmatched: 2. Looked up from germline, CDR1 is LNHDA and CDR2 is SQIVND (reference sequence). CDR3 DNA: TGTGCCAGCGGGACTAGCGGGAGTACAGATACGCAGTATTTT. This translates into CASGTSGSTDTQYF.

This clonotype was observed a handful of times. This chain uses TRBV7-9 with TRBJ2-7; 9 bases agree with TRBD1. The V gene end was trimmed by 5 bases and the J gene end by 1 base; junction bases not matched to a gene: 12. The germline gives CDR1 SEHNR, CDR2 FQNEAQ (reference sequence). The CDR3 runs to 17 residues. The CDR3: CASSPRDREDLSYEQYF. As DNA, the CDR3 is TGTGCCAGCAGCCCACGGGACAGGGAAGATCTGTCCTACGAGCAGTACTTC.